These 2 T cell receptor beta chains share one sample of origin, sequenced in a study of cytomegalovirus exposure and HLA in healthy donors. Both 60 Vbeta primers and 13 Jbeta primers went into the PCR. Assay: immunoSEQ multiplex PCR; the TCRdb copy retains only in-frame clones and omits some. The sample has under 150,000 clones. Sequencing used PBMCs. Every receptor here comes from a woman in her forties in good health and CMV-seronegative.

The chain employs TRBV18 and TRBJ2-3; D unclear. The CDR3 is made up of 13 amino acids. V was pared by 3 bases and J by 0 bases, with 4 bases between. Germline values: CDR1 KGHSH, CDR2 LQKENI. The CDR3 nucleotides are TGTGCCAGCTCACCGGCTAGCACAGATACGCAGTATTTT. Encoded protein: CASSPASTDTQYF.

This CDR3 reads CASSLGGAMNTEAFF. In DNA form, the CDR3 reads TGTGCCAGCAGCTTAGGTGGGGCCATGAACACTGAAGCTTTCTTT. This chain links TRBV7-9 with TRBJ1-1; weak D call: TRBD1 (5 bases). Germline-derived CDR1 and CDR2 are SEHNR and FQNEAQ (reference sequence). The V and J ends lost 1 base and 0 bases respectively, with 9 bases between them. The CDR3 length is 15 residues. Full variable domain (missing parts from reference TRBV7-9 and TRBJ1-1): DTGVSQNPRHKITKRGQNVTFRCDPISEHNRLYWYRQTLGQGPEFLTYFQNEAQLEKSRLLSDRFSAERPKGSFSTLEIQRTEQGDSAMYLCASSLGGAMNTEAFFGQGTRLTVV.